These 21 T cell receptor beta chains originate from one sample sequenced in a study of T cells after yellow fever vaccination. TCRdb reanalysed the 5' RACE reads using MiXCR and keeps one entry per CDR3 protein. The repertoire holds under 500,000 distinct CDR3 sequences, with 15% to 20% as singletons. Sequences were derived from PBMCs, sampled before the yellow fever booster vaccination. The source of these receptors is a young man who received the YFV17D yellow fever vaccine.

The V gene is TRBV4-1, the J gene TRBJ2-6; no reliable D call. Trimming took off 1 base at V and 3 bases at J, with 1 base between the two ends. CDR1 is MGHRA and CDR2 is YSYEKL in the germline V gene. The CDR3 runs to 13 residues. CDR3 loop: CASSQVGANVLTF. The DNA of the CDR3 is TGCGCCAGCAGCCAAGTTGGGGCCAACGTCCTGACTTTC.

V gene TRBV7-9 combines with J gene TRBJ1-2; no firm D call. The CDR3 totals 10 residues. Per the germline V gene, CDR1 is SEHNR and CDR2 is FQNEAQ (reference sequence). Trimming left V 5 bases short and J 5 bases short, with 3 bases between. The CDR3 nucleotides read TGTGCCAGCAGCCGGTATGGCTACACCTTC. It codes for CASSRYGYTF.

The chain links TRBV10-3 to TRBJ2-7, with D possibly being TRBD2 (6 bases). The CDR3 contains 14 residues. V was cut by 8 bases and J by 2 bases, with 16 bases left in between. Germline lookup yields CDR1 ENHRY and CDR2 SYGVKD. CDR3 coding DNA: TGTGCCATCCGGGAGTCTGCATCCCCCTACGAGCAGTACTTC. Amino acids: CAIRESASPYEQYF.

This clonotype came up a few times. This chain links TRBV7-3 with TRBJ2-1; 8 nucleotides line up with TRBD1. The V and J ends lost 1 base and 10 bases, in that order; junction bases with no gene match: 12. Germline V lookup: CDR1 SGHTA, CDR2 FQGTGA. This CDR3 comprises 16 residues. The CDR3 protein is CASSLRAGGPQYEQFF. CDR3 bases: TGTGCCAGCAGCTTAAGGGCAGGGGGCCCCCAATACGAGCAGTTCTTC. The full variable domain, in which reference TRBV7-3 and TRBJ2-1 provide the parts outside the CDR3, is GAGVSQTPSNKVTEKGKYVELRCDPISGHTALYWYRQSLGQGPEFLIYFQGTGAADDSGLPNDRFFAVRPEGSVSTLKIQRTERGDSAVYLCASSLRAGGPQYEQFFGPGTRLTVL.

This chain links TRBV12-3 or TRBV12-4 with TRBJ1-2; 7 bases match TRBD1. The V gene end was trimmed by 5 bases and the J gene end by 4 bases; junction bases not matched to a gene: 7. The CDR3 runs 14 residues. The CDR3 here is CASSRDRTFYGYTF. For the CDR3, the DNA is TGTGCCAGCAGTCGGGACAGAACCTTCTATGGCTACACCTTC.

The chain carries TRBV20-1 and TRBJ2-4; 10 nucleotides align to TRBD2. This CDR3 has 19 residues. The germline gives CDR1 DFQATT, CDR2 SNEGSKA (reference sequence). V shed 3 bases and J 1 base; nucleotides not matched to a gene: 15. CDR3 coding DNA: TGCAGTGCTAGCCGGCTAGCGGGGGCCCCTGTCGCGGCCAAAAACATTCAGTACTTC. Its protein product is CSASRLAGAPVAAKNIQYF.

This clonotype occurred a few times. CDR3 protein: CAGTDLYEQYF. The CDR3 DNA is TGCGCCGGGACCGATCTTTACGAGCAGTACTTC. The genes are TRBV29-1 and TRBJ2-7, with D possibly called TRBD1 or TRBD2 (5 bases each). Germline CDR1 is SQVTM and CDR2 is ANQGSEA. The CDR3 runs to 11 residues.

This clonotype has just a few counts. The chain has TRBV6-6 and TRBJ2-5; D remains ambiguous. This CDR3 is built from 13 residues. Trimming pared 2 bases from V and 4 bases from J, leaving 8 bases between. Germline assignment: CDR1 MNHNY and CDR2 SVGAGI (reference sequence). In DNA, the CDR3 is TGTGCCAGCAGTTACGAGGACCGAGAGACCCAGTACTTC. This codes for CASSYEDRETQYF.

V usage is TRBV13 and J usage is TRBJ1-2, with 10 bases lining up with TRBD1. The CDR3 length is 15 residues. V lost 5 bases and J lost 4; bases outside the gene matches: 7. Germline CDR1 is PRHDT and CDR2 is FYEKMQ (reference sequence). Written as DNA, the CDR3 is TGTGCCAGCAGCAGCGGGACAGGGGTTGCCTATGGCTACACCTTC. Translation gives CASSSGTGVAYGYTF. The entire variable domain, with the rest obtained from reference TRBV13 and TRBJ1-2, is as follows: AAGVIQSPRHLIKEKRETATLKCYPIPRHDTVYWYQQGPGQDPQFLISFYEKMQSDKGSIPDRFSAQQFSDYHSELNMSSLELGDSALYFCASSSGTGVAYGYTFGSGTRLTVV.

As DNA, the CDR3 is TGTGCCACCAGCCGAACCCAGGGTTCTGGGGCCAACGTCCTGACTTTC. This codes for CATSRTQGSGANVLTF. The rearrangement links TRBV15 to TRBJ2-6, with D tentatively TRBD1 (5 bases). This CDR3 is built from 16 residues. The V end was cut by 5 bases, the J end by 1 base, with 12 bases between. In germline, CDR1 is LNHNV, CDR2 YYDKDF (reference sequence).

This chain connects TRBV3-1 to TRBJ1-1, with D maybe TRBD1 (5 bases). This CDR3 spans 14 amino acids. In germline, CDR1 is LGHDT, CDR2 YNNKEL (reference sequence). V was shortened by 7 bases and J by 4 bases, with 16 bases between the two germline ends. CDR3 DNA sequence: TGTGCCAGCAATCCATCAGGGACTTTCACTGAAGCTTTCTTT. Protein: CASNPSGTFTEAFF.

CDR3 DNA sequence: TGTGCCAGCAGGGGTCGGGGGCACATTCAGTACTTC. It yields the protein CASRGRGHIQYF. This chain joins TRBV12-3 or TRBV12-4 and TRBJ2-4; D may be TRBD1 or TRBD2 (6 bases each). The ends were cut back, 6 bases at V and 8 bases at J, with 11 bases in the middle. The CDR3 has 12 residues.

V gene TRBV4-3 combines with J gene TRBJ2-1; 8 bases map to TRBD2. CDR3 length: 17 residues. The V and J ends lost 0 bases and 8 bases, in that order; junction bases with no gene match: 12. Germline CDR1 reads LGHNA; CDR2 reads YSLEER. The DNA of the CDR3 is TGCGCCAGCAGCCAAGACCGCCACGCCGGGGGGGCGTATGAGCAGTTCTTC. Its protein product is CASSQDRHAGGAYEQFF.

The V call is TRBV27, the J call TRBJ2-2; D is ambiguous. CDR1 is MNHEY and CDR2 is SMNVEV in the germline V gene (reference sequence). V lost 2 bases to trimming and J lost 3 bases, with 7 bases between them. The CDR3 length is 14 residues. As DNA, the CDR3 is TGTGCCAGCAGTTTAGCTTACGACACCGGGGAGCTGTTTTTT. Translated, it gives CASSLAYDTGELFF.

The table lists this clonotype with a few counts. V usage is TRBV6-2 or TRBV6-3 and J usage is TRBJ2-1, with D tentatively TRBD1 (6 bases). CDR3 length equals 18 residues. Germline CDR1 is MNHEY and CDR2 is SVGEGT. The V and J ends lost 4 bases and 0 bases respectively, with 19 bases between them. This chain's CDR3 is CASSSATGHGGSYNEQFF. DNA of the CDR3: TGTGCCAGCAGTTCCGCAACAGGGCACGGAGGCTCCTACAATGAGCAGTTCTTC.

This clonotype was found a few times. This sequence joins TRBV6-5 and TRBJ2-1; TRBD1 aligns across 9 bases. Germline CDR1 and CDR2: MNHEY and SVGAGI. The CDR3 is 15 residues long. Trimming cost V 2 bases and J 10 bases; bases outside gene matches: 9. The CDR3 nucleotides are TGTGCCAGCAGTTACCCGGGACAGGGTTTATCGGAGCAGTTCTTC. This gives the protein CASSYPGQGLSEQFF.

J is TRBJ1-2 and V is TRBV7-9; D is unresolved. Germline CDR1 is SEHNR and CDR2 is FQNEAQ (reference sequence). Trimming stripped 5 bases from V and 1 base from J, with 8 bases between. CDR3 length: 13 residues. The chain's CDR3 is CASSPLSNYGYTF. The CDR3 DNA follows: TGTGCCAGCAGCCCCTTGAGTAACTATGGCTACACCTTC.

The table lists this clonotype with many counts. The rearrangement joins TRBV20-1 to TRBJ1-2; D is undetermined. This CDR3 is built from 11 residues. Germline lookup yields CDR1 DFQATT and CDR2 SNEGSKA (reference sequence). V shed 3 bases and J shed 0 bases, with 2 bases lying between them. This CDR3 is CSASSNYGYTF. Written as DNA, the CDR3 is TGCAGTGCTAGTTCTAACTATGGCTACACCTTC.

The chain joins TRBV29-1 to TRBJ2-6; 7 bases fit TRBD1. The CDR3 has 16 amino acids. J was trimmed by 0 bases and V by 5 bases; bases with no gene match: 7. CDR1 and CDR2 (germline): SQVTM, ANQGSEA. The CDR3 is CSVLVTGHSGANVLTF. CDR3 DNA: TGCAGCGTTCTGGTGACAGGGCACTCTGGGGCCAACGTCCTGACTTTC.

The chain uses TRBV5-1 and TRBJ2-7; possibly TRBD1 for D (6 bases). CDR3 length: 15 residues. CDR1 and CDR2 from the germline V gene are SGHRS and YFSETQ. Deletions cut 0 bases from V and 2 bases from J, with 12 bases between. The CDR3 bases are TGCGCCAGCAGCTTGGCCCCGGACAGACCCTACGAGCAGTACTTC. This sequence encodes CASSLAPDRPYEQYF.

V and J are TRBV5-1 and TRBJ2-7; TRBD1 matches 9 bases. The V and J ends lost 3 bases and 2 bases, in that order; junction bases with no gene match: 9. The CDR3 has 16 amino acids. The V gene's germline CDR1 is SGHRS and CDR2 YFSETQ. The CDR3 nucleotides are TGCGCCAGCAGCTGGGACAGGGTCATCGACCCCTACGAGCAGTACTTC. This encodes CASSWDRVIDPYEQYF.